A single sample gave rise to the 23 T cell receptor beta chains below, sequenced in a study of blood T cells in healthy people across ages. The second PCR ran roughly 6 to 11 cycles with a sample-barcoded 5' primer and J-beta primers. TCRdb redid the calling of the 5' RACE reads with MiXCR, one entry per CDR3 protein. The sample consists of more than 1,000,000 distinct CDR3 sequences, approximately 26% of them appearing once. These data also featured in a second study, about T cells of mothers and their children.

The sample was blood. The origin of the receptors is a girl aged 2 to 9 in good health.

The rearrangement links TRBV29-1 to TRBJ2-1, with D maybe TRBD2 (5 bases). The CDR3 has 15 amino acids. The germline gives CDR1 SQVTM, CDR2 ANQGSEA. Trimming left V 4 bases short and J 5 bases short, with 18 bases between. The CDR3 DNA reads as TGCAGCGTTGTAAGAATGTGGGAGAACGACAATGAGCAGTTCTTC. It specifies CSVVRMWENDNEQFF.

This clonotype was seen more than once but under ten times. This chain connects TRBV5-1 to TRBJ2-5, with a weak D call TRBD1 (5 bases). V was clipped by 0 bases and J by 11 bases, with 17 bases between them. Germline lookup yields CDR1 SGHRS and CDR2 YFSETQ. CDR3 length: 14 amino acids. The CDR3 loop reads CASSLVDSNYGQYF. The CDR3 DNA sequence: TGCGCCAGCAGCTTGGTCGACAGCAACTACGGGCAGTACTTC.

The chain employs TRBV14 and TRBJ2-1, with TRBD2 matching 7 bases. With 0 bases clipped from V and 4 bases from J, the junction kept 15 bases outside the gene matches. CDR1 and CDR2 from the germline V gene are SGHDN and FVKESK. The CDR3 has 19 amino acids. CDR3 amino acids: CASSQDRGTTIRVYNEQFF. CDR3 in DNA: TGTGCCAGCAGCCAAGATCGAGGGACTACCATACGGGTATACAATGAGCAGTTCTTC.

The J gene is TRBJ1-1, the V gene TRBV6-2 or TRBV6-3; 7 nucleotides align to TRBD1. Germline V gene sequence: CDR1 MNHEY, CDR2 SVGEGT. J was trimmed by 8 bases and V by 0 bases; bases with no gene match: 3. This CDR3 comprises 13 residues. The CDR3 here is CASSYSGTAEAFF. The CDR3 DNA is TGTGCCAGCAGTTACTCGGGGACAGCCGAAGCTTTCTTT.

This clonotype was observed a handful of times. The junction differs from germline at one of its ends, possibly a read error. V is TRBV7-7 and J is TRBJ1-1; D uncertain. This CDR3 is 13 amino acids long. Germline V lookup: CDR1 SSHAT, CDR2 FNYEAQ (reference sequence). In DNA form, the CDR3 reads TGTGCTAGCAGCTTCAGAGTCGGGACTGAAGCTTTCTTT. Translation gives CASSFRVGTEAFF.

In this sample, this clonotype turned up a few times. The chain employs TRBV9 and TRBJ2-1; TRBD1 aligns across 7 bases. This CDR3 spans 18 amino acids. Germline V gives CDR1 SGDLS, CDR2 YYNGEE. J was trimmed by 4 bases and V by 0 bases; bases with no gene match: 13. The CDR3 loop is CASSVGGTASELYNEQFF. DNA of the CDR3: TGTGCCAGCAGCGTAGGAGGGACAGCGTCGGAACTATACAATGAGCAGTTCTTC. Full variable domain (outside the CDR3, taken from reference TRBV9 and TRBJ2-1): DSGVTQTPKHLITATGQRVTLRCSPRSGDLSVYWYQQSLDQGLQFLIQYYNGEERAKGNILERFSAQQFPDLHSELNLSSLELGDSALYFCASSVGGTASELYNEQFFGPGTRLTVL.

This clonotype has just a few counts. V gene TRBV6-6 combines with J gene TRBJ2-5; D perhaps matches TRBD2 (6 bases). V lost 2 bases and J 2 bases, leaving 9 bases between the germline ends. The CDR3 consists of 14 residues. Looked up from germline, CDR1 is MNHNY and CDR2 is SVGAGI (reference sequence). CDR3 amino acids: CASSYPEGQETQYF. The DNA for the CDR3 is TGTGCCAGCAGTTACCCGGAGGGGCAAGAGACCCAGTACTTC.

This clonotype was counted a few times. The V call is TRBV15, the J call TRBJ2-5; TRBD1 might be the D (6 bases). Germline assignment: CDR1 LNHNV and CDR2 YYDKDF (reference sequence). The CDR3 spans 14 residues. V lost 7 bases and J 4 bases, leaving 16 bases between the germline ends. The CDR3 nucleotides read TGTGCCACCACCCCGGGGACAATTCGAGAGACCCAGTACTTC. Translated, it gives CATTPGTIRETQYF.

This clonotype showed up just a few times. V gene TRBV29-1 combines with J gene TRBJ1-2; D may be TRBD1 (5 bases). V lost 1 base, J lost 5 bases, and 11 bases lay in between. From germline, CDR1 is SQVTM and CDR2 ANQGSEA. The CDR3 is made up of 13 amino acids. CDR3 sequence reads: CSVEGPREYGYTF. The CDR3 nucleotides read TGCAGCGTTGAAGGACCCAGGGAGTATGGCTACACCTTC.

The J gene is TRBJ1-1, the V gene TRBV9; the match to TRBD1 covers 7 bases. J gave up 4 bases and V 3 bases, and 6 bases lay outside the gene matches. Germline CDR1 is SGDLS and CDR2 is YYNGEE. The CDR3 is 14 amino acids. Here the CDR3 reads CASSARQGGTEAFF. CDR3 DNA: TGTGCCAGCAGCGCAAGACAGGGTGGCACTGAAGCTTTCTTT.

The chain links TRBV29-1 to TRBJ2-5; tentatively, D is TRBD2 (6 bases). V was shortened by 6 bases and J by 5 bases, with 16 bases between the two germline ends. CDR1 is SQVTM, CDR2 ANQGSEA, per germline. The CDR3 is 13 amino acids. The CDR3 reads CSVAGRLFETQYF. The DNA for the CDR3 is TGCAGCGTGGCGGGACGTCTATTCGAGACCCAGTACTTC.

Written as DNA, the CDR3 is TGTGCCAGCAACCCCCCTAAGGGCCACTCCTCCTACAATGAGCAGTTCTTC. Protein sequence: CASNPPKGHSSYNEQFF. The chain combines TRBV6-1 with TRBJ2-1; no firm D call. The CDR3 length is 17 residues. Germline V gene data show CDR1 as MNHNS and CDR2 as SASEGT. V was shortened by 7 bases and J by 0 bases, with 19 bases between the two germline ends.

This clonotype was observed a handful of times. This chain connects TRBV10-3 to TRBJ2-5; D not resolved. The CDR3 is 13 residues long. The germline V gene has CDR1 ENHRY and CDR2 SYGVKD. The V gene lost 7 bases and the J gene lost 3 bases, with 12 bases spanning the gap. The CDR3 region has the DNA TGTGCCATCACTCCAAGAGAGGAAGAGACCCAGTACTTC. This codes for CAITPREEETQYF.

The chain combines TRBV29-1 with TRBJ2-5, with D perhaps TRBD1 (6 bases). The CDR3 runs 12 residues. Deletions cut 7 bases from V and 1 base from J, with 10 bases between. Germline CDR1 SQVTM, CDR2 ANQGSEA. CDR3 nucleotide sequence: TGCAGCGCCGACAGGATCCAAGAGACCCAGTACTTC. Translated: CSADRIQETQYF.

CDR3 residues: CASSVNTGGQETQYF. The CDR3 coding sequence is TGTGCCAGCAGCGTCAATACGGGGGGGCAAGAGACCCAGTACTTC. The J gene is TRBJ2-5, the V gene TRBV9, with 8 bases aligning to TRBD2. Germline V lookup: CDR1 SGDLS, CDR2 YYNGEE. This CDR3 has 15 residues. After removal of 2 bases from V and 2 bases from J, the junction contained 5 bases not matched to a gene.

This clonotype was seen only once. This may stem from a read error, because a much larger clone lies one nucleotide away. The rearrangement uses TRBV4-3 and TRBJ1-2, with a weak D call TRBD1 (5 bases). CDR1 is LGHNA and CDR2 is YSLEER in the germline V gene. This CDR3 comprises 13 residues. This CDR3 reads CASSQDGGKGYPF. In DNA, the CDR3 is TGCGCCAGCAGCCAAGACGGGGGTAAGGGCTACCCCTTC.

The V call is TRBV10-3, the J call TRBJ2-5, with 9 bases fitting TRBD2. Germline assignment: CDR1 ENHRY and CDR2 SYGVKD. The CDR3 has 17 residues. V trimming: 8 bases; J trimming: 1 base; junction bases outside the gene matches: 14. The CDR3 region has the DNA TGTGCCATCGGGCAGACTAGCGGAGACCCCCTCCAAGAGACCCAGTACTTC. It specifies CAIGQTSGDPLQETQYF.

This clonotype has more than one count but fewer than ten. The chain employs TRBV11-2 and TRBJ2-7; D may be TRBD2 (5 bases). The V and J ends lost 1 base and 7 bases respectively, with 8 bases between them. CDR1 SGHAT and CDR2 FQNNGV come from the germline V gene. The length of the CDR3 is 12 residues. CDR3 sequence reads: CASSLGEQEQYF. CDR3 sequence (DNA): TGTGCCAGCAGCTTAGGGGAGCAGGAGCAGTACTTC.

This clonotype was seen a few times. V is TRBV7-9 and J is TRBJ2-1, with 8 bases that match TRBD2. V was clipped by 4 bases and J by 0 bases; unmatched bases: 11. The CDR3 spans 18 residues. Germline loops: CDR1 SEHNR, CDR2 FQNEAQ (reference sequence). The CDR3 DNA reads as TGTGCCAGCAGCTCACCCCACGTCGGGACTAGCTCCTACAATGAGCAGTTCTTC. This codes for CASSSPHVGTSSYNEQFF.

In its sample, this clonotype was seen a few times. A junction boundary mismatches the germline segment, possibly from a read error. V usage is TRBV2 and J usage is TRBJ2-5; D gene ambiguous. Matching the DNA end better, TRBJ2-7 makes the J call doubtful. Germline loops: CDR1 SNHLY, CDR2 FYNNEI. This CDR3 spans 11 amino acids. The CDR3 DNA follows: TGTGTCAGCAGCACTATCTACGAGCAGTACTTC. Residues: CVSSTIYEQYF.

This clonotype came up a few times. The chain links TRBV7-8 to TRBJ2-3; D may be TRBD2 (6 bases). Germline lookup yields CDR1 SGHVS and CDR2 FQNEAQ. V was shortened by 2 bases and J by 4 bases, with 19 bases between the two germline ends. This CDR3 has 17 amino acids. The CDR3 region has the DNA TGTGCCAGCAGCTTATCTTCGGGGAGAGGGGAGGCAGATACGCAGTATTTT. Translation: CASSLSSGRGEADTQYF.

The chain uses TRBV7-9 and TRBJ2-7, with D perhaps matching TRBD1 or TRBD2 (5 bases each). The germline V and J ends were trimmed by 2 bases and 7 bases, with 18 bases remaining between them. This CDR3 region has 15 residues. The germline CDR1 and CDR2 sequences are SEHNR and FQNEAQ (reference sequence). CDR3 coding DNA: TGTGCCAGCAGCTTACCGGGACCCCTAGTGGGGGAGCAGTACTTC. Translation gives CASSLPGPLVGEQYF.

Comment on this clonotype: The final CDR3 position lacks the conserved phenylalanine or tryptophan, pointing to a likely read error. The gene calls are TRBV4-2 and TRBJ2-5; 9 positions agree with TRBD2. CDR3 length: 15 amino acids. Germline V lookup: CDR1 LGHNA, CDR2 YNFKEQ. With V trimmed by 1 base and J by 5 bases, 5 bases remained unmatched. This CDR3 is CASSQAGGGAETQYY. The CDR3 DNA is TGTGCCAGCAGCCAAGCTGGCGGGGGGGCTGAGACCCAGTACTAC.